A single sample gave rise to the 26 T cell receptor beta chains below, sequenced in a study of cytomegalovirus exposure and HLA in healthy donors. 60 Vbeta and 13 Jbeta primers were used in PCR. Clones were sequenced by immunoSEQ multiplex PCR, and TCRdb holds only the in-frame ones, with some missing. The top ten hold about 6% of the sample, which has about 150,000 clones, 75% to 85% seen once. The sample was PBMCs. The origin of the receptors is a man aged 50-59 years in good health and CMV-seropositive.

The rearrangement uses TRBV5-1 and TRBJ2-3, with TRBD2 matching 14 bases. With V trimmed by 5 bases and J by 2 bases, 7 bases remained unmatched. The CDR3 has 17 amino acids. CDR1 and CDR2 from the germline V gene are SGHRS and YFSETQ. The DNA for the CDR3 is TGCGCCAGCAGTTCTAGGACTAGCGGGGGGTACACAGATACGCAGTATTTT. Translation gives CASSSRTSGGYTDTQYF.

The rearrangement joins TRBV18 to TRBJ2-1, with TRBD1 matching over 8 bases. Looked up from germline, CDR1 is KGHSH and CDR2 is LQKENI. This CDR3 region has 13 residues. V gave up 4 bases and J gave up 9 bases; unmatched junction bases: 5. DNA for the CDR3: TGTGCCAGCTCACGACAGGGGTCTTTTGAGCAGTTCTTC. Amino acids: CASSRQGSFEQFF.

The chain recombines TRBV30 with TRBJ1-1; TRBD1 matches at 9 bases. This CDR3 region has 14 residues. Germline CDR1 and CDR2: GTSNPN and SVGIG (reference sequence). J lost 3 bases, V lost 3 bases, and 5 bases had no gene match. CDR3 sequence (DNA): TGTGCCTGGAGCCTACAGGGGGCTCACACTGAAGCTTTCTTT. Residues: CAWSLQGAHTEAFF.

The V call is TRBV27, the J call TRBJ2-3; D is perhaps TRBD1 (5 bases). The germline CDR1 and CDR2 sequences are MNHEY and SMNVEV (reference sequence). CDR3 length equals 14 residues. The ends were cut back, 6 bases at V and 5 bases at J, with 15 bases in the middle. CDR3 DNA sequence: TGTGCCAGCAGGACCCCAGGGAACTTAGATACGCAGTATTTT. Amino acid sequence: CASRTPGNLDTQYF.

This clone was counted a single time. The V gene is TRBV18, the J gene TRBJ1-1, with D tentatively TRBD1 (6 bases). This CDR3 comprises 15 residues. Germline CDR1 KGHSH, CDR2 LQKENI. The V and J ends lost 0 bases and 7 bases respectively, with 15 bases between them. The CDR3 sequence: CASSPPFRGGGEAFF. The CDR3 coding sequence is TGTGCCAGCTCACCACCTTTCAGGGGTGGTGGTGAAGCTTTCTTT.

The chain recombines TRBV18 with TRBJ1-1; tentative D call: TRBD1 (6 bases). V lost 2 bases and J 1 base, leaving 14 bases between the germline ends. CDR1 is KGHSH and CDR2 is LQKENI in the germline V gene. The length of the CDR3 is 16 residues. The CDR3, as DNA: TGTGCCAGCTCACCATTTCCTACAGGGAAGAACACTGAAGCTTTCTTT. Translating it yields CASSPFPTGKNTEAFF. Drawing the rest from reference TRBV18 and TRBJ1-1, the complete variable domain is NAGVMQNPRHLVRRRGQEARLRCSPMKGHSHVYWYRQLPEEGLKFMVYLQKENIIDESGMPKERFSAEFPKEGPSILRIQQVVRGDSAAYFCASSPFPTGKNTEAFFGQGTRLTVV.

The chain uses TRBV29-1 and TRBJ2-5; D is perhaps TRBD1 (6 bases). V was trimmed by 6 bases and J by 9 bases, leaving 11 bases between them. The CDR3 consists of 10 residues. Germline CDR1 and CDR2: SQVTM and ANQGSEA. Here the CDR3 reads CSVGHPAQYF. DNA of the CDR3: TGCAGCGTGGGACATCCAGCCCAGTACTTC.

V gene TRBV27 combines with J gene TRBJ2-7, with D maybe TRBD1 (6 bases). The V gene lost 5 bases and the J gene lost 5 bases, with 22 bases spanning the gap. The CDR3 extends over 16 amino acids. CDR1 MNHEY and CDR2 SMNVEV come from the germline V gene (reference sequence). The CDR3, as DNA: TGTGCCAGCAGTACCCCACTAGGGCAAGGGGGTGACGAGCAGTACTTC. Translation gives CASSTPLGQGGDEQYF.

There are a few counts of this clone. This chain uses TRBV4-1 with TRBJ1-1, with D perhaps matching TRBD1 (5 bases). The length of the CDR3 is 12 residues. The germline V gene has CDR1 MGHRA and CDR2 YSYEKL. Trimming stripped 3 bases from V and 5 bases from J, with 7 bases between. CDR3 nucleotide sequence: TGCGCCAGCAGCCACGGGGGTACTGAAGCTTTCTTT. It specifies CASSHGGTEAFF.

This chain connects TRBV7-7 to TRBJ2-5, with D perhaps matching TRBD1 (6 bases). Germline CDR1 and CDR2: SSHAT and FNYEAQ (reference sequence). Trimming pared 2 bases from V and 5 bases from J, leaving 24 bases between. The CDR3 runs 18 residues. The CDR3 spells CASSLLGGMDRTSETQYF. The CDR3, as DNA: TGTGCCAGCAGCTTATTAGGGGGAATGGACAGAACGTCCGAGACCCAGTACTTC.

The chain couples TRBV10-2 to TRBJ1-2; D uncertain. The CDR3 covers 14 residues. Trimming pared 4 bases from V and 4 bases from J, leaving 13 bases between. Germline CDR1 and CDR2: WSHSY and SAAADI. CDR3 coding DNA: TGCGCCAGCAGTGTAGACGGCGGCGGCTATGGCTACACCTTC. It translates to CASSVDGGGYGYTF.

This chain links TRBV6-5 with TRBJ2-1, with 12 bases aligning to TRBD2. The CDR3 spans 15 residues. Germline CDR1 MNHEY, CDR2 SVGAGI. J lost 2 bases, V lost 7 bases, and 3 bases had no gene match. Here the CDR3 reads CASISSGGAYNEQFF. The CDR3 region has the DNA TGTGCCAGCATATCTAGCGGGGGGGCCTACAATGAGCAGTTCTTC.

The chain recombines TRBV7-9 with TRBJ2-7, with D perhaps matching TRBD2 (6 bases). The germline V gene encodes CDR1 SEHNR and CDR2 FQNEAQ (reference sequence). This CDR3 has 13 residues. CDR3 nucleotides: TGTTCCAGCAGCGTGGGACTGGCCTACGAGCAGTACGTC. This codes for CSSSVGLAYEQYV.

This chain connects TRBV7-9 to TRBJ1-5; no reliable D call. Germline lookup yields CDR1 SEHNR and CDR2 FQNEAQ (reference sequence). CDR3 length: 13 residues. Trimming stripped 5 bases from V and 6 bases from J, with 11 bases between. Here the CDR3 DNA reads TGTGCCAGCAGCCTGACTGTGGGTCAGCCCCAGCATTTT. Translating it yields CASSLTVGQPQHF.

The chain carries TRBV5-1 and TRBJ2-6; D is uncertain. The CDR3 is made up of 11 amino acids. Germline V lookup: CDR1 SGHRS, CDR2 YFSETQ. Trimming stripped 0 bases from V and 12 bases from J, with 4 bases between. The CDR3 loop reads CASSLAGVLTF. For the CDR3, the DNA is TGCGCCAGCAGCTTGGCGGGCGTCCTGACTTTC. Full variable domain (remainder filled in from reference TRBV5-1 and TRBJ2-6): KAGVTQTPRYLIKTRGQQVTLSCSPISGHRSVSWYQQTPGQGLQFLFEYFSETQRNKGNFPGRFSGRQFSNSRSEMNVSTLELGDSALYLCASSLAGVLTFGAGSRLTVL.

The CDR3 DNA is TGCGCCAGCAGCCCGGATGGAGTATCCAGCGGGGTTCTCCGGGAGCAGTTCTTC. Its protein product is CASSPDGVSSGVLREQFF. This chain links TRBV5-1 with TRBJ2-1; TRBD2 matches 7 bases. The CDR3 has 18 residues. J was trimmed by 10 bases and V by 4 bases; bases with no gene match: 23. Germline CDR1 SGHRS, CDR2 YFSETQ.

The gene calls are TRBV6-1 and TRBJ1-3; no reliable D call. Germline-derived CDR1 and CDR2 are MNHNS and SASEGT. CDR3 size: 16 residues. V was cut by 2 bases and J by 0 bases, with 11 bases left in between. In DNA, the CDR3 is TGTGCCAGCAGTGAAATGCGCGGAACCTCTGGAAACACCATATATTTT. This gives the protein CASSEMRGTSGNTIYF.

This sequence joins TRBV6-1 and TRBJ2-7; D remains unclear. Germline CDR1 MNHNS, CDR2 SASEGT. This CDR3 has 11 amino acids. V lost 4 bases, J lost 6 bases, and 7 bases lay in between. CDR3 in amino acids: CASSGAVEQYF. The CDR3 nucleotides are TGTGCCAGCAGTGGTGCGGTCGAGCAGTACTTC.

This rearrangement joins TRBV28 to TRBJ2-1; 11 bases align to TRBD2. This CDR3 region has 14 residues. Germline-derived CDR1 and CDR2 are MDHEN and SYDVKM. Trimming cost V 6 bases and J 7 bases; bases outside gene matches: 5. CDR3 in DNA: TGTGCCAGCAGACCGGGACTAGCGGTGAATGAGCAGTTCTTC. Amino acid sequence: CASRPGLAVNEQFF.

V usage is TRBV4-2 and J usage is TRBJ2-1; D is undetermined. V was trimmed by 2 bases and J by 3 bases, leaving 14 bases between them. Germline values: CDR1 LGHNA, CDR2 YNFKEQ. The CDR3 loop spans 16 amino acids. This CDR3 reads CASSQSVAALYNEQFF. The CDR3 region has the DNA TGTGCCAGCAGCCAATCAGTCGCGGCCCTCTACAATGAGCAGTTCTTC.

The chain recombines TRBV6-1 with TRBJ1-1; D might be TRBD1 (6 bases). This CDR3 has 14 amino acids. V gave up 4 bases and J gave up 3 bases, with 12 bases separating them. Per the germline V gene, CDR1 is MNHNS and CDR2 is SASEGT. The CDR3, as DNA: TGTGCCAGCAGTGTAACGGGACAATACACTGAAGCTTTCTTT. This translates into CASSVTGQYTEAFF.

The CDR3 region is CASSELGGTNEKLFF. CDR3 bases: TGTGCCAGCAGTGAACTCGGGGGAACTAATGAAAAACTGTTTTTT. V usage is TRBV6-1 and J usage is TRBJ1-4, with D perhaps TRBD1 (5 bases). Germline values: CDR1 MNHNS, CDR2 SASEGT. V lost 2 bases and J lost 1, with 8 bases in between. The CDR3 runs to 15 residues.

Worth noting for this clone: The sample contains more than one DNA sequence encoding this CDR3. The rearrangement joins TRBV5-1 to TRBJ2-2; D may be TRBD1 (5 bases). The CDR3 runs to 14 residues. Trimming left V 2 bases short and J 1 base short, with 6 bases between. The germline V gene has CDR1 SGHRS and CDR2 YFSETQ. CDR3 protein: CASSLTGNTGELFF. CDR3 DNA: TGCGCCAGCAGCTTAACAGGGAACACCGGGGAGCTGTTTTTT.

This clone was picked up a small number of times. The chain is built from TRBV15 and TRBJ1-4, with TRBD1 identical over 9 bases. This CDR3 spans 15 amino acids. Trimming removed 6 bases from V and 6 bases from J; junction bases left unmatched: 8. Germline V CDR1 and CDR2: LNHNV, YYDKDF (reference sequence). The chain's CDR3 is CATSSHRGRHEKLFF. DNA of the CDR3: TGTGCCACCAGTTCCCACAGGGGGCGTCATGAAAAACTGTTTTTT.

The rearrangement links TRBV10-2 to TRBJ1-1; weak D call: TRBD1 (5 bases). The CDR3 is 13 amino acids. The V gene's germline CDR1 is WSHSY and CDR2 SAAADI. Trimming took off 5 bases at V and 4 bases at J, with 11 bases between the two ends. The CDR3 region is CASSSGWGTEAFF. Here the CDR3 DNA reads TGCGCCAGCAGTTCAGGGTGGGGCACTGAAGCTTTCTTT.

The chain is built from TRBV6-1 and TRBJ1-2; 9 positions match TRBD1. Germline-derived CDR1 and CDR2 are MNHNS and SASEGT. This CDR3 spans 13 amino acids. The V gene end was trimmed by 6 bases and the J gene end by 7 bases; junction bases not matched to a gene: 6. The CDR3 here is CASRRDRASGYTF. CDR3 bases: TGTGCCAGCAGGAGGGACAGGGCCAGTGGCTACACCTTC.